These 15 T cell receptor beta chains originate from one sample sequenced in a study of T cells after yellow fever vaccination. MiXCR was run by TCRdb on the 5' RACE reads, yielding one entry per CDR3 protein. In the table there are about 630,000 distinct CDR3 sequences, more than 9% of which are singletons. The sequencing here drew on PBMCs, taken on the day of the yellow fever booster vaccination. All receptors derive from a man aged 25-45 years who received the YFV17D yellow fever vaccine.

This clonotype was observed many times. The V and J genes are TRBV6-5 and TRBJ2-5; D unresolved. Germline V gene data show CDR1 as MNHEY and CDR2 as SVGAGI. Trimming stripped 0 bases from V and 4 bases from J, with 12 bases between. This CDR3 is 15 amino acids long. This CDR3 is CASSYSTGPGETQYF. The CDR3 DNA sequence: TGTGCCAGCAGTTACTCGACCGGGCCAGGAGAGACCCAGTACTTC.

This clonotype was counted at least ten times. CDR3 sequence reads: CASMQRGYNEQFF. CDR3 DNA sequence: TGTGCCAGTATGCAGCGGGGATACAATGAGCAGTTCTTC. V is TRBV19 and J is TRBJ2-1; 7 nucleotides align to TRBD2. CDR3 length: 13 residues. V shed 7 bases and J 4 bases; nucleotides not matched to a gene: 4. The germline gives CDR1 LNHDA, CDR2 SQIVND (reference sequence).

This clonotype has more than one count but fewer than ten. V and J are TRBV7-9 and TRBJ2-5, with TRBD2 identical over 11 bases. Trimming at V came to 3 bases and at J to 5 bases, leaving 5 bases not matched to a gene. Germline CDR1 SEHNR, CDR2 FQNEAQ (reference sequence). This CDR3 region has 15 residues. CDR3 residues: CASSFGSGRVETQYF. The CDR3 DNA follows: TGTGCCAGCAGCTTCGGTAGCGGGAGGGTGGAGACCCAGTACTTC. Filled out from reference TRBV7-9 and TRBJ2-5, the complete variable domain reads DTGVSQNPRHKITKRGQNVTFRCDPISEHNRLYWYRQTLGQGPEFLTYFQNEAQLEKSRLLSDRFSAERPKGSFSTLEIQRTEQGDSAMYLCASSFGSGRVETQYFGPGTRLLVL.

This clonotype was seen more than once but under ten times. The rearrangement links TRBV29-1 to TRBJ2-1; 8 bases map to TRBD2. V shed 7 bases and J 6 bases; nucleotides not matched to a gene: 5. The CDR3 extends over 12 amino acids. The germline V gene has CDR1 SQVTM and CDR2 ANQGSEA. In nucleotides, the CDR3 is TGCAGCGACCGGACTAGCAGCAATGAGCAGTTCTTC. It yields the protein CSDRTSSNEQFF.

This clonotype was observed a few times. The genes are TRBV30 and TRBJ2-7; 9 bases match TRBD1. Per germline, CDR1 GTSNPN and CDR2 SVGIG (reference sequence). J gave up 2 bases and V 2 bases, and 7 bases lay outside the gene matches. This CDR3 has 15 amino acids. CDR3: CAWSSGTGRPYEQYF. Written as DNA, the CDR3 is TGTGCCTGGAGTTCTGGGACAGGGCGTCCCTACGAGCAGTACTTC. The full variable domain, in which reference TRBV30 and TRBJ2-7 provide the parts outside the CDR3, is SQTIHQWPATLVQPVGSPLSLECTVEGTSNPNLYWYRQAAGRGLQLLFYSVGIGQISSEVPQNLSASRPQDRQFILSSKKLLLSDSGFYLCAWSSGTGRPYEQYFGPGTRLTVT.

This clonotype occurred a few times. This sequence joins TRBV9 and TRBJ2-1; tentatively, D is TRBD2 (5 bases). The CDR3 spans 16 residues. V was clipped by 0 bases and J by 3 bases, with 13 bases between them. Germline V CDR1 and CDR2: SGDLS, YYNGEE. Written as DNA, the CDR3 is TGTGCCAGCAGCGTAGCAGGCGAGCGGAGCTACAATGAGCAGTTCTTC. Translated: CASSVAGERSYNEQFF.

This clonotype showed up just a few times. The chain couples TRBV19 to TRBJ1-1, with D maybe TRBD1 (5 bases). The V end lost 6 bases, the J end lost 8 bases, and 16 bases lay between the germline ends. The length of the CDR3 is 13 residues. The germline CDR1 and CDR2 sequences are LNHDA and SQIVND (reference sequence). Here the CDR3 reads CASRPAGLREAFF. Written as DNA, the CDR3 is TGTGCCAGTAGGCCCGCGGGACTCCGAGAAGCTTTCTTT.

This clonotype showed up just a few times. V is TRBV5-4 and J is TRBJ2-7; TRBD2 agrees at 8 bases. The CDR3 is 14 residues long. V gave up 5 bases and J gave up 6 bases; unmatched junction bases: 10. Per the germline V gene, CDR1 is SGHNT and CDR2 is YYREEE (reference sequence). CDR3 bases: TGTGCCAGCAGTACCGGGACTAGGCCCCCCGAGCAGTACTTC. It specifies CASSTGTRPPEQYF.

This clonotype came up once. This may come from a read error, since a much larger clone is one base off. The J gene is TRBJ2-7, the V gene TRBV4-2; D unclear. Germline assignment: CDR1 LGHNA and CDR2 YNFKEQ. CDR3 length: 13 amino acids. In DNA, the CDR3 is TGTGCCAGCAGCCAAGATAACGCCTACGAGCCGTACTTC. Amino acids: CASSQDNAYEPYF.

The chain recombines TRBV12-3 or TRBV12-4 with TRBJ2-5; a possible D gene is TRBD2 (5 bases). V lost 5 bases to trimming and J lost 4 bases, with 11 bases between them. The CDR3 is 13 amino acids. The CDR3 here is CASSKDWPETQYF. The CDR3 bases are TGTGCCAGCAGTAAGGACTGGCCAGAGACCCAGTACTTC.

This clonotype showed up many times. Here the CDR3 reads CKGGSLIEAFF. DNA of the CDR3: TGCAAAGGGGGAAGCCTGATTGAAGCTTTCTTT. The chain carries TRBV20-1 and TRBJ1-1; tentative D call: TRBD1 (6 bases). The CDR3 extends over 11 amino acids. The germline gives CDR1 DFQATT, CDR2 SNEGSKA (reference sequence).

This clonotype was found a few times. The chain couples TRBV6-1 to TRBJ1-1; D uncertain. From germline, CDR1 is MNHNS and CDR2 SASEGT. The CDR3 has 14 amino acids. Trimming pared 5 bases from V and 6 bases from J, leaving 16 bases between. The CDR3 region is CASSPYSTIAEAFF. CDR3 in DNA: TGTGCCAGCAGTCCCTATTCAACGATCGCTGAAGCTTTCTTT.

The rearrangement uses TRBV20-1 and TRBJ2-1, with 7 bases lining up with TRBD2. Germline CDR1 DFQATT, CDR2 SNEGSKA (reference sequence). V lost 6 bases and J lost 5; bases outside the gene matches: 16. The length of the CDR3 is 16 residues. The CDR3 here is CSATNPASGIHNEQFF. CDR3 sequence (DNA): TGCAGTGCGACCAATCCGGCGAGCGGGATCCACAATGAGCAGTTCTTC.

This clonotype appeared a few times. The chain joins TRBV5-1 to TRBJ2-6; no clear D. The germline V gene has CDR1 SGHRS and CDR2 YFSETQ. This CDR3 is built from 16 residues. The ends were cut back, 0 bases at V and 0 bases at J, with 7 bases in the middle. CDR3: CASSLGPSSGANVLTF. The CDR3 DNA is TGCGCCAGCAGCTTGGGGCCATCCTCTGGGGCCAACGTCCTGACTTTC.

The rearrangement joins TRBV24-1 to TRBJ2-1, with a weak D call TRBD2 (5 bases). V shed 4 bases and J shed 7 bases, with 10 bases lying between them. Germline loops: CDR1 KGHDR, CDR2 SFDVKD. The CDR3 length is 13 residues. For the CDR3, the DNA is TGTGCCACCAGTGACTCACTAGTAAATGAGCAGTTCTTC. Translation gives CATSDSLVNEQFF.